This T cell receptor beta chain is drawn from a study of T cell repertoires in cytomegalovirus infection. Study-level information: It was the public TCR beta signatures that indicated both CMV infection and matching HLA type.

This clonotype appeared a few times. Its antigen is unknown. One entry per CDR3 protein results from TCRdb running MiXCR on the reads. The profile covers 500,000 or so distinct CDR3 sequences, with approximately 16% appearing a single time and around 25% taken by the ten largest. Study findings and constraints: HLA-C-restricted CMV clonotypes gave the most frequent clonotype in two of eight donors. Carriers of CMV plus the relevant HLA were identified by cumulative public TCR beta family frequency.

The sequence was collected from a human donor in good health (CMV status not recorded). Some clones in this sample may be carry-over from other donors' samples. Specimen: CD8+ T cells from PBMCs.

The CDR3 reads CSARELTGPGAGELFF. The CDR3, as DNA: TGCAGTGCTAGAGAGCTAACGGGGCCAGGGGCCGGGGAGCTGTTTTTT. This chain connects TRBV20-1 to TRBJ2-2; TRBD1 might be the D (6 bases). V was cut by 0 bases and J by 6 bases, with 17 bases left in between. This CDR3 comprises 16 residues. In germline, CDR1 is DFQATT, CDR2 SNEGSKA (reference sequence).